Listed here are 22 T cell receptor beta chains from one sample, sequenced in a study of cytomegalovirus exposure and HLA in healthy donors. PCR used 60 Vbeta primers and 13 Jbeta primers. Profiled with immunoSEQ multiplex PCR; TCRdb holds only in-frame clones, not every one. The table shows roughly 140,000 clones, with about four fifths occurring only once. Sequenced input: PBMCs. The receptors come from a man aged 40-50 years in good health and CMV-seronegative.

This clone was seen once. The chain links TRBV25-1 to TRBJ1-3, with 7 bases that match TRBD1. This CDR3 has 16 residues. Germline V gene sequence: CDR1 MGHDK, CDR2 SYGVNS. V shed 4 bases, J shed 4 bases, and the junction held 10 bases outside the gene matches. DNA of the CDR3: TGTGCCAGCAGTGCTCCCCAGGGGGAAGGAGGAAACACCATATATTTT. Amino acid sequence: CASSAPQGEGGNTIYF.

CDR3 sequence reads: CASTSGGGEKLFF. The CDR3 DNA is TGCGCCAGCACCTCCGGGGGTGGTGAAAAACTGTTTTTT. The chain has TRBV5-1 and TRBJ1-4; D might be TRBD1 (5 bases). From germline, CDR1 is SGHRS and CDR2 YFSETQ. V lost 6 bases, J lost 7 bases, and 13 bases lay in between. The CDR3 runs to 13 residues.

The chain uses TRBV5-1 and TRBJ2-3; TRBD2 matches 14 bases. Germline V gene sequence: CDR1 SGHRS, CDR2 YFSETQ. The CDR3 spans 17 residues. With V trimmed by 4 bases and J by 5 bases, 9 bases remained unmatched. CDR3 sequence reads: CASSVTSGGAGRDTQYF. CDR3 DNA sequence: TGCGCCAGCAGCGTGACTAGCGGGGGGGCCGGGAGAGATACGCAGTATTTT.

V usage is TRBV30 and J usage is TRBJ1-4; tentative D call: TRBD1 (6 bases). V was pared by 1 base and J by 7 bases, with 13 bases between. This CDR3 is built from 14 residues. Germline V gene sequence: CDR1 GTSNPN, CDR2 SVGIG (reference sequence). The CDR3 sequence is CAWSAHTGSEKLFF. The CDR3 coding sequence is TGTGCCTGGAGTGCACATACAGGGAGTGAAAAACTGTTTTTT.

This chain joins TRBV27 and TRBJ2-1, with TRBD2 as a possible D gene (6 bases). The germline gives CDR1 MNHEY, CDR2 SMNVEV (reference sequence). The V end lost 4 bases, the J end lost 8 bases, and 21 bases lay between the germline ends. The CDR3 totals 16 residues. CDR3 region: CASSSPGGPKRDEQFF. The DNA of the CDR3 is TGTGCCAGCAGTTCCCCCGGGGGACCCAAACGCGATGAGCAGTTCTTC.

The chain carries TRBV7-3 and TRBJ2-1, with 11 bases aligning to TRBD1. CDR3 length: 15 amino acids. The germline V gene encodes CDR1 SGHTA and CDR2 FQGTGA. V dropped 2 bases and J dropped 9; count of bases not matched to a gene: 6. The CDR3 is CASSLGTGGNGEQFF. CDR3 DNA sequence: TGTGCCAGCAGCTTAGGGACAGGGGGGAACGGTGAGCAGTTCTTC.

The gene calls are TRBV29-1 and TRBJ2-5, with D possibly TRBD2 on 5 matching bases. The DNA end is more similar to TRBJ2-7, so the J call may be wrong. The germline V gene encodes CDR1 SQVTM and CDR2 ANQGSEA. The CDR3 runs to 13 residues. As DNA, the CDR3 is TGCAGCGCTGAGGACTCCAGCTCCTACGAGCAGTACTTC. It specifies CSAEDSSSYEQYF.

The chain uses TRBV30 and TRBJ2-3, with D possibly matching TRBD1 (6 bases). Germline CDR1 GTSNPN, CDR2 SVGIG (reference sequence). The ends were cut back, 3 bases at V and 4 bases at J, with 14 bases in the middle. The CDR3 covers 14 residues. The CDR3, as DNA: TGTGCCTGGAGACAGGGTAATTCGGCAGATACGCAGTATTTT. This gives the protein CAWRQGNSADTQYF.

The rearrangement links TRBV28 to TRBJ1-5; D ambiguous. Germline loops: CDR1 MDHEN, CDR2 SYDVKM. This CDR3 is built from 15 residues. V lost 4 bases and J 6 bases, leaving 16 bases between the germline ends. The CDR3 DNA follows: TGTGCCAGCAGTTCCCCCCCAAGGGCGGGTCAGCCCCAGCATTTT. Translation: CASSSPPRAGQPQHF.

V is TRBV27 and J is TRBJ2-2; D might be TRBD2 (5 bases). The germline V and J ends were trimmed by 5 bases and 2 bases, with 9 bases remaining between them. CDR3 length: 14 amino acids. In germline, CDR1 is MNHEY, CDR2 SMNVEV (reference sequence). DNA for the CDR3: TGTGCCAGCAGTCGGGGAATAAACACCGGGGAGCTGTTTTTT. Translating gives CASSRGINTGELFF.

The CDR3 nucleotides read TGTGCCAGCAGCCCCCGCGGGCAACTCACACAAGAGACCCAGTACTTC. Amino acid sequence: CASSPRGQLTQETQYF. V gene TRBV7-2 combines with J gene TRBJ2-5, with D maybe TRBD2 (5 bases). The CDR3 extends over 16 amino acids. V was pared by 5 bases and J by 2 bases, with 18 bases between. CDR1 and CDR2 (germline): SGHTA, FQGNSA.

The table lists this clone with a few counts. The V gene is TRBV25-1, the J gene TRBJ1-4, with D possibly TRBD1 on 5 matching bases. Trimming cost V 5 bases and J 0 bases, with 13 bases left between them. Germline V gives CDR1 MGHDK, CDR2 SYGVNS. This CDR3 comprises 16 residues. CDR3 nucleotides: TGTGCCAGCAGTTCACCGACAGAGGCAACTAATGAAAAACTGTTTTTT. Its translation: CASSSPTEATNEKLFF. The entire variable domain, with the rest obtained from reference TRBV25-1 and TRBJ1-4, is as follows: EADIYQTPRYLVIGTGKKITLECSQTMGHDKMYWYQQDPGMELHLIHYSYGVNSTEKGDLSSESTVSRIRTEHFPLTLESARPSHTSQYLCASSSPTEATNEKLFFGSGTQLSVL.

The sample holds one count of this clone. The chain carries TRBV7-9 and TRBJ1-1, with D perhaps matching TRBD1 (5 bases). This CDR3 comprises 15 residues. Germline-derived CDR1 and CDR2 are SEHNR and FQNEAQ (reference sequence). V lost 0 bases and J lost 0, with 8 bases in between. CDR3 bases: TGTGCCAGCAGCTTAGCGGGCAGGGTGAACACTGAAGCTTTCTTT. As protein: CASSLAGRVNTEAFF.

V usage is TRBV6-5 and J usage is TRBJ2-5; 7 nucleotides agree with TRBD1. TRBJ2-7 explains the end of the DNA better; the J call may be wrong. The CDR3 consists of 13 residues. Germline CDR1 is MNHEY and CDR2 is SVGAGI. The CDR3 spells CASSRDSLYEQYF. The DNA of the CDR3 is TGTGCCAGCAGCCGGGACAGCCTTTACGAGCAGTACTTC.

The CDR3 bases are TGTGCCAGCAGCTTGGTAAGAGGGAGCTCCTATAATTCACCCCTCCACTTT. It specifies CASSLVRGSSYNSPLHF. The rearrangement joins TRBV5-6 to TRBJ1-6; D gene ambiguous. The CDR3 contains 17 residues. In germline, CDR1 is SGHDT, CDR2 YYEEEE. With 0 bases removed from V and 0 bases from J, the gap between germline ends came to 10 bases.

Comment on this clone: This same CDR3 is encoded by further DNA sequences in the sample. The rearrangement joins TRBV10-3 to TRBJ2-5, with 10 bases identical to TRBD2. The CDR3 has 15 amino acids. Trimming removed 3 bases from V and 2 bases from J; junction bases left unmatched: 3. Germline V gene lookup returns CDR1 ENHRY and CDR2 SYGVKD. The CDR3 reads CAISDPAGGQETQYF. The CDR3 DNA follows: TGTGCCATCAGTGACCCAGCGGGGGGGCAAGAGACCCAGTACTTC.

The rearrangement links TRBV19 to TRBJ2-1; D is undetermined. CDR3 size: 15 residues. Trimming removed 3 bases at V and 1 base at J, with 10 bases between. The germline V gene has CDR1 LNHDA and CDR2 SQIVND (reference sequence). The CDR3 region is CASSISALSYNEQFF. CDR3 sequence (DNA): TGTGCCAGTAGTATTTCCGCGTTATCCTACAATGAGCAGTTCTTC.

This rearrangement joins TRBV5-4 to TRBJ2-7, with 9 positions matching TRBD1. This CDR3 is built from 14 residues. Trimming removed 0 bases from V and 3 bases from J; junction bases left unmatched: 1. Germline values: CDR1 SGHNT, CDR2 YYREEE (reference sequence). CDR3 region: CASSLGQGVYEQYF. The CDR3 nucleotides are TGTGCCAGCAGCTTGGGACAGGGGGTCTACGAGCAGTACTTC.

The genes are TRBV25-1 and TRBJ2-7; weak D call: TRBD1 (6 bases). Trimming shortened V by 4 bases and J by 2 bases, and 15 bases separated the two germline ends. Germline CDR1 is MGHDK and CDR2 is SYGVNS. This CDR3 contains 15 residues. CDR3 loop: CASSVAGTSTYEQYF. The CDR3 DNA follows: TGTGCCAGCAGTGTGGCTGGGACATCAACCTACGAGCAGTACTTC.

The V call is TRBV11-3, the J call TRBJ2-1, with a possible D match to TRBD1 (5 bases). Germline V gene sequence: CDR1 SGHNT, CDR2 YENEEA. The CDR3 runs to 15 residues. The V end was cut by 1 base, the J end by 2 bases, with 9 bases between. The CDR3 DNA reads as TGTGCCAGCAGCTTAGGGCAGGGAACCTACAATGAGCAGTTCTTC. Translated: CASSLGQGTYNEQFF.

This clone was observed a single time. This chain joins TRBV2 and TRBJ1-2; possibly TRBD1 for D (5 bases). The CDR3 has 13 amino acids. V lost 2 bases to trimming and J lost 2 bases, with 6 bases between them. CDR1 SNHLY and CDR2 FYNNEI come from the germline V gene. As DNA, the CDR3 is TGTGCCAGCAGTGAAAGGGGCAACTATGGCTACACCTTC. Protein product: CASSERGNYGYTF.

The chain recombines TRBV4-3 with TRBJ2-2, with 10 bases lining up with TRBD1. With V trimmed by 3 bases and J by 4 bases, 5 bases remained unmatched. The CDR3 totals 16 residues. From germline, CDR1 is LGHNA and CDR2 YSLEER. CDR3 DNA sequence: TGCGCCAGCAGCCACCGACAGGGGGCGGGCACCGGGGAGCTGTTTTTT. This sequence encodes CASSHRQGAGTGELFF.